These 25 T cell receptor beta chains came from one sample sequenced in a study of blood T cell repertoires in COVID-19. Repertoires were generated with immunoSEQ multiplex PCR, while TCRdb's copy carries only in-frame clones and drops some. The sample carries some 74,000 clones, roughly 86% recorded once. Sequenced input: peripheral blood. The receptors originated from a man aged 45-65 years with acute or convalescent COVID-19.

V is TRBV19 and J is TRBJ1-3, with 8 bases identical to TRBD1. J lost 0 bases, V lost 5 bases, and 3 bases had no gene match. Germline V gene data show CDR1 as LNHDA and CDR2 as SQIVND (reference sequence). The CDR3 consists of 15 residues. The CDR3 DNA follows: TGTGCCAGTAGTTTTCAGGGGGCCTCTGGAAACACCATATATTTT. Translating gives CASSFQGASGNTIYF.

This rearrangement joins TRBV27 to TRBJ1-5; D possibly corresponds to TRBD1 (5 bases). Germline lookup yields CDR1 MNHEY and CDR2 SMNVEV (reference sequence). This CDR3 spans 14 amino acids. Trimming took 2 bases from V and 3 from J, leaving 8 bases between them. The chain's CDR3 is CASSLQGPNQPQHF. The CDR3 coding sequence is TGTGCCAGCAGTTTACAGGGTCCCAATCAGCCCCAGCATTTT.

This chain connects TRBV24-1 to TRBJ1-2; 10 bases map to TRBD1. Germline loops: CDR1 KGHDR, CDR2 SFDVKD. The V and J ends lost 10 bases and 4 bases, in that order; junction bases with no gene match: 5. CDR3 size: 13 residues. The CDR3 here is CATGQGSSYGYTF. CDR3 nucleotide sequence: TGTGCCACGGGACAGGGGTCGAGCTATGGCTACACCTTC.

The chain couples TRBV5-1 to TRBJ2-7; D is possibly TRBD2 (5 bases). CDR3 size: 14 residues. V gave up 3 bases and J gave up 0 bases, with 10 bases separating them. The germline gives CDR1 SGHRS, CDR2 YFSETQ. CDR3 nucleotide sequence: TGCGCCAGCAGCTCCGACGGGGACTCCTACGAGCAGTACTTC. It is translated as CASSSDGDSYEQYF.

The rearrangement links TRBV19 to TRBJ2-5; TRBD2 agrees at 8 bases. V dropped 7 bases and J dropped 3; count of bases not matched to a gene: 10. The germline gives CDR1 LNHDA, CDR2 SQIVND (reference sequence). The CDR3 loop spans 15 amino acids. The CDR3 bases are TGTGCCAGTAACCATCCCGCGGGGGGAGAAGAGACCCAGTACTTC. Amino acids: CASNHPAGGEETQYF.

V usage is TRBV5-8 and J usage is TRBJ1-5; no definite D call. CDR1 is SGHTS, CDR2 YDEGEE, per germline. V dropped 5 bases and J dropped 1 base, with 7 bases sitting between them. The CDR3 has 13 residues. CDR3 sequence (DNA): TGTGCCAGCAGAGGCAGGAGCAATCAGCCCCAGCATTTT. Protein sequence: CASRGRSNQPQHF.

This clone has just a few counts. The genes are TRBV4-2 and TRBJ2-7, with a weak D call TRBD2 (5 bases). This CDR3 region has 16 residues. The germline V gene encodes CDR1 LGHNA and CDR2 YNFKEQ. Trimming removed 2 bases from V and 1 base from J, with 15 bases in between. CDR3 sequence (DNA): TGTGCCAGCAGCCAATCGTTCGGGGAAATATCCTACGAGCAGTACTTC. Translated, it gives CASSQSFGEISYEQYF.

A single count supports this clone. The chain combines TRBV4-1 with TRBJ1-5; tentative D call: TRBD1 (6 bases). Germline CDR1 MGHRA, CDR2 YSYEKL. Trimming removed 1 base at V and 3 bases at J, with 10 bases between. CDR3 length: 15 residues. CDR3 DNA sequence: TGCGCCAGCAGCCAAGGTCACAGGGACAATCAGCCCCAGCATTTT. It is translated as CASSQGHRDNQPQHF.

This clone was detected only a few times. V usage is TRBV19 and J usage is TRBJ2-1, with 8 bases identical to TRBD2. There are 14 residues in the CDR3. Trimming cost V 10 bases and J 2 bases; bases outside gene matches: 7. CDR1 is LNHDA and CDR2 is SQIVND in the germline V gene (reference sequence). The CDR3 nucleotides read TGTGCCACCGCGGGAGGTTTGGCCTACAATGAGCAGTTCTTC. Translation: CATAGGLAYNEQFF.

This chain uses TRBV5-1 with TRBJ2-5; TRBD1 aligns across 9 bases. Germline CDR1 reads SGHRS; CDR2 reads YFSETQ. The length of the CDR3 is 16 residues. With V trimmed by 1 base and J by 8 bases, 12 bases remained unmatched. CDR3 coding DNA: TGCGCCAGCAGCTTGAGCGGGACAGGGTATCAGAATACCCAGTACTTC. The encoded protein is CASSLSGTGYQNTQYF.

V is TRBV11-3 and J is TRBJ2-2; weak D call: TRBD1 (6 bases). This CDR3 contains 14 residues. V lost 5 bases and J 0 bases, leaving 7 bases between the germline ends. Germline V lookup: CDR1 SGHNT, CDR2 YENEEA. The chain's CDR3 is CASSRTANTGELFF. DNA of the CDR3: TGTGCCAGCAGCCGGACAGCGAACACCGGGGAGCTGTTTTTT.

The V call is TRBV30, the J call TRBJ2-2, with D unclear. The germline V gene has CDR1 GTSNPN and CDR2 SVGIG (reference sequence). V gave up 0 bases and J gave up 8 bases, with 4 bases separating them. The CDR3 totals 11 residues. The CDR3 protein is CAWSVIGELFF. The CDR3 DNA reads TGTGCCTGGAGTGTTATAGGGGAGCTGTTTTTT.

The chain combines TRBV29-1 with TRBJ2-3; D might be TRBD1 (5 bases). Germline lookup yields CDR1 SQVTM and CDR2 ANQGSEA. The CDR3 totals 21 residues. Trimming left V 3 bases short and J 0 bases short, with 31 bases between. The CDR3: CSVEQLDTHRKYGFSTDTQYF. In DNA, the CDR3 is TGCAGCGTTGAGCAACTTGATACCCACAGGAAGTATGGGTTTAGCACAGATACGCAGTATTTT.

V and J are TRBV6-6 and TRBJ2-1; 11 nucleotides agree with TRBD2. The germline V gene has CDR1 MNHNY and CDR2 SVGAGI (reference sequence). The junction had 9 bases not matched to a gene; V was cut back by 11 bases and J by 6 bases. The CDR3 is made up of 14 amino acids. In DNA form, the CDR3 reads TGTGCCGGTAGCGGGGGGGATAAACCCAATGAGCAGTTCTTC. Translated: CAGSGGDKPNEQFF.

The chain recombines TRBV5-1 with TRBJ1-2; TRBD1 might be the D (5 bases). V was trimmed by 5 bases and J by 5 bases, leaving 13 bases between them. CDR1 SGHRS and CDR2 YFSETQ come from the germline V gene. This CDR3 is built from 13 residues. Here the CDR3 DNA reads TGCGCCAGCAGTTCACAGGACGGATATGGCTACACCTTC. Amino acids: CASSSQDGYGYTF.

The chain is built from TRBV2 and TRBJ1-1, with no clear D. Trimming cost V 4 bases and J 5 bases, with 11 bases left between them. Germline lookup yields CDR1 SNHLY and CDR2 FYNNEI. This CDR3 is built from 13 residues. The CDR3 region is CASSVLGGTEAFF. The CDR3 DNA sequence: TGTGCCAGCAGTGTTCTGGGAGGGACTGAAGCTTTCTTT. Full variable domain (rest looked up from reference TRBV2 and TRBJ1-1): EPEVTQTPSHQVTQMGQEVILRCVPISNHLYFYWYRQILGQKVEFLVSFYNNEISEKSEIFDDQFSVERPDGSNFTLKIRSTKLEDSAMYFCASSVLGGTEAFFGQGTRLTVV.

The chain's CDR3 is CATRRTQKGKETQYF. The CDR3 DNA is TGTGCCACCAGGCGAACTCAAAAGGGGAAAGAGACCCAGTACTTC. This sequence joins TRBV24-1 and TRBJ2-5, with D perhaps TRBD1 (5 bases). CDR1 and CDR2 (germline): KGHDR, SFDVKD. The CDR3 loop spans 15 amino acids. Deletions cut 7 bases from V and 3 bases from J, with 17 bases between.

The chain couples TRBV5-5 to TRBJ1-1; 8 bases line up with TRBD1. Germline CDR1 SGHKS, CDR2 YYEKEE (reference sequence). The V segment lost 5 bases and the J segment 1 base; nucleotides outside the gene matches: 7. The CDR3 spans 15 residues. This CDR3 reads CASRLPGQANTEAFF. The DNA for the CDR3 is TGTGCCAGCAGGTTGCCGGGACAGGCGAACACTGAAGCTTTCTTT.

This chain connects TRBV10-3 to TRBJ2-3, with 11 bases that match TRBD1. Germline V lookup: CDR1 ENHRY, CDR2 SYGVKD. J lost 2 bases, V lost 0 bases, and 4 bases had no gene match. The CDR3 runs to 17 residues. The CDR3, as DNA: TGTGCCATCAGTGAGTCAGGACAGGGGGCGATCACAGATACGCAGTATTTT. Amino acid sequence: CAISESGQGAITDTQYF.

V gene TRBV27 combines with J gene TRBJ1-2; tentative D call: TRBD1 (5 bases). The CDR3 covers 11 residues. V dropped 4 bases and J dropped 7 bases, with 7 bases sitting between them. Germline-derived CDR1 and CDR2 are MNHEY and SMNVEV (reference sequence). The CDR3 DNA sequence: TGTGCCAGCAGTTACGGGGGTGGCTACACCTTC. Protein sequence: CASSYGGGYTF.

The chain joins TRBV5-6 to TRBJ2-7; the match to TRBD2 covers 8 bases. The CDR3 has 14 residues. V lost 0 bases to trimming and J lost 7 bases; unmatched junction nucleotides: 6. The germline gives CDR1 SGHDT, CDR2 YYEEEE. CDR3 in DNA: TGTGCCAGCAGCTTGGGAGGACTAGCAGTTGAGCAGTACTTC. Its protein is CASSLGGLAVEQYF.

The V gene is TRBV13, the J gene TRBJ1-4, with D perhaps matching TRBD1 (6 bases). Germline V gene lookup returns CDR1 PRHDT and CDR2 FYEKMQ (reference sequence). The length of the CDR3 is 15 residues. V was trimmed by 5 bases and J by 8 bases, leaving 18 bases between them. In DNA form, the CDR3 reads TGTGCCAGCAGCACCCGGGACATGGAAGGGGAAAAACTGTTTTTT. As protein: CASSTRDMEGEKLFF.

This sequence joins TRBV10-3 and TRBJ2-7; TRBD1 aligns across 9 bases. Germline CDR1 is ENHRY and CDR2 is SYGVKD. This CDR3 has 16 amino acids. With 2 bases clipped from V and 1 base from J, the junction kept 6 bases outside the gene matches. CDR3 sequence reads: CAISEPRDRDSYEQYF. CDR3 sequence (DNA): TGTGCCATCAGTGAGCCCCGGGACAGGGATTCCTACGAGCAGTACTTC.

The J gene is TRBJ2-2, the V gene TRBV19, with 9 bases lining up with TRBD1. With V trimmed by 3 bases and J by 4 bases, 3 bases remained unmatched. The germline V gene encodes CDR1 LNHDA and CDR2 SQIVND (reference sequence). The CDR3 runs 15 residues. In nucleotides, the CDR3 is TGTGCCAGTAGTATTTGGGACAGGGTCACCGGGGAGCTGTTTTTT. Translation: CASSIWDRVTGELFF.

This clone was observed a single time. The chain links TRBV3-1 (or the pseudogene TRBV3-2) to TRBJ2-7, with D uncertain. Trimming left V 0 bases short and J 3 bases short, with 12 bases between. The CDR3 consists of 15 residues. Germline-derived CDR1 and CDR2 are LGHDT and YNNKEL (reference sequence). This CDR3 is CASSQDRISYYEQYF. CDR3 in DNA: TGTGCCAGCAGCCAAGACAGGATATCCTACTACGAGCAGTACTTC.